The present entry profiles one T cell receptor (beta chain) with its context. The V end lost 2 bases, the J end lost 8 bases, and 13 bases lay between the germline ends. Germline V gives CDR1 SGHNT, CDR2 YYREEE (reference sequence). This CDR3 is 14 amino acids long. Clones were read by immunoSEQ multiplex PCR, and TCRdb kept only the in-frame ones, dropping some. The sample contains 70,000 to 75,000 clones, under 90% of which appear only once. This sample is drawn from a study of PD-L1 blockade in urothelial cancer. The sample's time point: pretreatment peripheral blood. The cohort comprised individuals with locally advanced or metastatic urothelial carcinoma.

This chain joins TRBV5-4 and TRBJ1-4, with D tentatively TRBD1 (5 bases). Source: PBMCs, taken around atezolizumab (anti-PD-L1) treatment. This receptor was taken from a man in his 70s with urothelial cancer. This CDR3 reads CASSFGGNREKLFF. The CDR3 nucleotides are TGTGCCAGCAGCTTCGGGGGTAATAGGGAAAAACTGTTTTTT.